The 16 T cell receptor beta chains listed next were all sequenced from one sample in a study of shared clonotypes between healthy human individuals. Libraries were prepared by immunoSEQ multiplex PCR; TCRdb keeps only in-frame clonotypes and omits some of them. The sample carries about 490,000 clones, 70% to 85% recorded once. Sequenced: PBMCs. These receptors were obtained from a middle-aged woman in good health. Some clones in this sample may be carry-over from other donors' samples.

V is TRBV7-2 and J is TRBJ2-1; tentatively, D is TRBD1 (5 bases). V was cut by 1 base and J by 7 bases, with 11 bases left in between. CDR1 is SGHTA and CDR2 is FQGNSA in the germline V gene. The CDR3 consists of 14 residues. The CDR3 nucleotides are TGTGCCAGCAGCTTAGTCAGGGATCGGAATGAGCAGTTCTTC. The encoded protein is CASSLVRDRNEQFF.

This chain links TRBV5-1 with TRBJ2-1; 8 bases are shared with TRBD1. The germline gives CDR1 SGHRS, CDR2 YFSETQ. The CDR3 length is 16 residues. V lost 6 bases to trimming and J lost 0 bases; unmatched junction nucleotides: 8. Here the CDR3 reads CASTRDRGPSYNEQFF. CDR3 nucleotide sequence: TGCGCCAGCACCCGCGACAGGGGACCCTCCTACAATGAGCAGTTCTTC.

The chain joins TRBV9 to TRBJ2-2; D is unclear. The CDR3 covers 12 residues. Germline values: CDR1 SGDLS, CDR2 YYNGEE. V shed 7 bases and J shed 5 bases, with 9 bases lying between them. CDR3 protein: CASSQPTGELFF. DNA of the CDR3: TGTGCCAGCTCTCAGCCGACCGGGGAGCTGTTTTTT.

This clone was picked up one time. This sequence joins TRBV4-2 and TRBJ2-7, with 7 positions matching TRBD2. The V and J ends lost 1 base and 2 bases, in that order; junction bases with no gene match: 8. Germline CDR1 reads LGHNA; CDR2 reads YNFKEQ. CDR3 size: 16 residues. The CDR3 DNA reads as TGTGCCAGCAGCCAAGTCTCGACTAGCTTTCCCTACGAGCAGTACTTC. It yields the protein CASSQVSTSFPYEQYF.

This clone was seen repeatedly, ten times or more. The chain joins TRBV28 to TRBJ1-2, with D perhaps TRBD1 (5 bases). The ends were cut back, 4 bases at V and 1 base at J, with 7 bases in the middle. This CDR3 region has 13 residues. The V gene's germline CDR1 is MDHEN and CDR2 SYDVKM. The DNA for the CDR3 is TGTGCCAGCAGTTACGGGGGTAACTATGGCTACACCTTC. It yields the protein CASSYGGNYGYTF.

The chain recombines TRBV5-4 with TRBJ2-6; D gene ambiguous. Germline-derived CDR1 and CDR2 are SGHNT and YYREEE (reference sequence). The ends were cut back, 2 bases at V and 2 bases at J, with 5 bases in the middle. This CDR3 has 14 amino acids. The CDR3 loop reads CASSLPPGANVLTF. The CDR3 nucleotides read TGTGCCAGCAGCTTACCGCCTGGGGCCAACGTCCTGACTTTC.

With regard to this clone: The same CDR3 also results from other DNA sequences found in this sample. The V gene is TRBV5-1, the J gene TRBJ2-3; possibly TRBD1 for D (7 bases). The CDR3 consists of 13 residues. Germline V gives CDR1 SGHRS, CDR2 YFSETQ. V lost 0 bases to trimming and J lost 6 bases, with 8 bases between them. Here the CDR3 reads CASSLAGGDTQYF. Here the CDR3 DNA reads TGCGCCAGCAGCTTGGCAGGGGGGGATACGCAGTATTTT.

V is TRBV10-1 and J is TRBJ1-2; TRBD1 agrees at 8 bases. The CDR3 length is 17 residues. With 0 bases clipped from V and 5 bases from J, the junction kept 11 bases outside the gene matches. The germline V gene has CDR1 WNHNN and CDR2 SYGVQD (reference sequence). The CDR3 coding sequence is TGCGCCAGCAGTGAGTCGGAGACAGGGGACCGTTGGTATGGCTACACCTTC. Protein product: CASSESETGDRWYGYTF.

V is TRBV7-3 and J is TRBJ2-1; D may match TRBD1 or TRBD2 (6 bases each). The V gene's germline CDR1 is SGHTA and CDR2 FQGTGA. The CDR3 spans 14 residues. Trimming shortened V by 4 bases and J by 8 bases, and 15 bases separated the two germline ends. The CDR3 loop is CASSSSPGAYEQFF. CDR3 nucleotide sequence: TGTGCCAGCAGCTCCTCCCCGGGGGCCTATGAGCAGTTCTTC.

The chain employs TRBV18 and TRBJ2-7, with TRBD2 as a possible D gene (6 bases). Germline assignment: CDR1 KGHSH and CDR2 LQKENI. Between the trimmed V and J ends, which lost 5 bases and 7 bases, there was a span of 15 bases. The length of the CDR3 is 13 residues. CDR3 sequence (DNA): TGTGCCAGCTCAGAGGGACTCTCTAGGGAGCAGTACTTC. This codes for CASSEGLSREQYF.

In this sample, this clone turned up many times. This chain uses TRBV6-1 with TRBJ2-2; D not certain. The germline V and J ends were trimmed by 8 bases and 6 bases, with 16 bases remaining between them. The CDR3 is made up of 14 amino acids. Germline loops: CDR1 MNHNS, CDR2 SASEGT. The CDR3 bases are TGTGCCAGCGGCGGCGGTTCGTACGCCGGGGAGCTGTTTTTT. It yields the protein CASGGGSYAGELFF.

The chain uses TRBV29-1 and TRBJ1-4, with 10 bases lining up with TRBD1. There are 14 residues in the CDR3. Trimming removed 7 bases from V and 7 bases from J; junction bases left unmatched: 9. From germline, CDR1 is SQVTM and CDR2 ANQGSEA. The CDR3 bases are TGCAGCGCTATACAGACAGGGGGCTTTGAAAAACTGTTTTTT. Translated: CSAIQTGGFEKLFF.

The chain couples TRBV7-9 to TRBJ1-2; D not resolved. Looked up from germline, CDR1 is SEHNR and CDR2 is FQNEAQ (reference sequence). This CDR3 spans 13 amino acids. Trimming pared 5 bases from V and 1 base from J, leaving 8 bases between. The CDR3 loop reads CASSATLNYGYTF. The CDR3 DNA reads as TGTGCCAGCAGCGCTACACTTAACTATGGCTACACCTTC.

For this clone: Other DNA sequences in the sample encode the same CDR3. This sequence joins TRBV6-5 and TRBJ1-1, with a tentative D call TRBD1 (5 bases). CDR3 length: 14 residues. V gave up 0 bases and J gave up 3 bases, with 8 bases separating them. From germline, CDR1 is MNHEY and CDR2 SVGAGI. CDR3 nucleotide sequence: TGTGCCAGCAGTTACTCCTCGGGGGACACTGAAGCTTTCTTT. Amino acid sequence: CASSYSSGDTEAFF.

CDR3 sequence reads: CASSLLGQPYEQYF. CDR3 coding DNA: TGTGCCAGCAGTTTACTGGGACAGCCCTACGAGCAGTACTTC. The chain employs TRBV27 and TRBJ2-7; 7 bases agree with TRBD1. The CDR3 has 14 residues. V dropped 2 bases and J dropped 2; count of bases not matched to a gene: 3. Germline values: CDR1 MNHEY, CDR2 SMNVEV (reference sequence).

The chain links TRBV28 to TRBJ2-1, with 8 bases aligning to TRBD2. This CDR3 is 15 amino acids long. V was clipped by 5 bases and J by 1 base; unmatched bases: 4. CDR1 is MDHEN and CDR2 is SYDVKM in the germline V gene. CDR3 nucleotide sequence: TGTGCCAGCAGTCCACTAGCGGTATCCTACAATGAGCAGTTCTTC. Encoded protein: CASSPLAVSYNEQFF.